Below are 3 T cell receptor beta chains sequenced from a single sample in a study of blood T cell repertoires in COVID-19. Sequencing used immunoSEQ multiplex PCR; TCRdb keeps in-frame clones, though not all of them. The sample records some 95,000 clones, nearly 90% being singletons. Sample: peripheral blood. Every receptor here comes from a man aged 65-85 years with acute or convalescent COVID-19.

J is TRBJ1-1 and V is TRBV5-1; TRBD1 agrees at 9 bases. CDR1 is SGHRS and CDR2 is YFSETQ in the germline V gene. V trimming: 4 bases; J trimming: 3 bases; junction bases outside the gene matches: 4. This CDR3 region has 14 residues. The CDR3 region is CASSQQGADTEAFF. For the CDR3, the DNA is TGCGCCAGCAGCCAACAGGGGGCCGACACTGAAGCTTTCTTT.

V usage is TRBV11-2 and J usage is TRBJ1-1, with D unclear. V was cut by 2 bases and J by 6 bases, with 10 bases left in between. The CDR3 extends over 13 amino acids. From germline, CDR1 is SGHAT and CDR2 FQNNGV. Here the CDR3 reads CASSLFGDAEAFF. DNA of the CDR3: TGTGCCAGCAGCTTATTTGGAGACGCTGAAGCTTTCTTT. Full variable domain (missing parts from reference TRBV11-2 and TRBJ1-1): EAGVAQSPRYKIIEKRQSVAFWCNPISGHATLYWYQQILGQGPKLLIQFQNNGVVDDSQLPKDRFSAERLKGVDSTLKIQPAKLEDSAVYLCASSLFGDAEAFFGQGTRLTVV.

The genes are TRBV9 and TRBJ2-1; 10 bases match TRBD2. Germline loops: CDR1 SGDLS, CDR2 YYNGEE. CDR3 size: 18 residues. Trimming removed 0 bases from V and 10 bases from J; junction bases left unmatched: 16. Here the CDR3 DNA reads TGTGCCAGCAGCGTAGGGGCTAGCGGGGGCCCGCTAAGAGAGGAGCAGTTCTTC. It encodes CASSVGASGGPLREEQFF.